These 27 T cell receptor beta chains came from one sample sequenced in a study of T cell responses to AZD1222 COVID-19 vaccine. The protocol was immunoSEQ multiplex PCR, while the TCRdb copy is restricted to in-frame clones and leaves out a portion. The sample has 100,000 or so clones; 87% are singletons. The starting material was peripheral blood, obtained on day 0 of AZD1222 vaccination. These receptors were obtained from an adult in good health.

J is TRBJ2-5 and V is TRBV28, with 7 positions matching TRBD2. In germline, CDR1 is MDHEN, CDR2 SYDVKM. The CDR3 consists of 15 residues. The trim removed 2 bases at V and 5 bases at J, leaving 8 bases unmatched. The DNA of the CDR3 is TGTGCCAGCAGTTTAAGTAGGCGGGAGCGGGAGACCCAGTACTTC. It encodes CASSLSRRERETQYF.

The chain couples TRBV23-1 to TRBJ2-1, with D maybe TRBD2 (5 bases). TRBV23-1 is labeled an ORF, and its function is uncertain. The CDR3 consists of 14 residues. The ends were cut back, 1 base at V and 3 bases at J, with 7 bases in the middle. CDR3 DNA: TGCGCCAGCAGTCAATATGGGAGCTACAATGAGCAGTTCTTC. Protein: CASSQYGSYNEQFF.

To note about this clone: Additional DNA sequences in this sample encode the identical CDR3. The chain couples TRBV12-3 or TRBV12-4 to TRBJ2-5, with 7 nucleotides matching TRBD1. V shed 6 bases, J shed 4 bases, and the junction held 5 bases outside the gene matches. The length of the CDR3 is 13 residues. The CDR3 region has the DNA TGTGCCAGCAGCCTGAGGGGGCGAGAGACCCAGTACTTC. This encodes CASSLRGRETQYF.

The chain joins TRBV5-1 to TRBJ1-6; 10 bases match TRBD1. This CDR3 is built from 14 residues. The J segment lost 8 bases and the V segment lost 4 bases, leaving 3 bases of the junction unmatched. CDR1 and CDR2 from the germline V gene are SGHRS and YFSETQ. The CDR3 coding sequence is TGCGCCAGCAGCCGGGGACAGGGGTATTCACCCCTCCACTTT. Translation: CASSRGQGYSPLHF.

The chain joins TRBV7-2 to TRBJ2-1, with 8 nucleotides matching TRBD2. J lost 3 bases, V lost 5 bases, and 6 bases had no gene match. CDR3 size: 15 residues. Germline V CDR1 and CDR2: SGHTA, FQGNSA. This CDR3 is CASSGRAGGYNEQFF. The CDR3 DNA follows: TGTGCCAGCAGCGGGAGGGCGGGAGGCTACAATGAGCAGTTCTTC.

This chain links TRBV29-1 with TRBJ2-1; no reliable D call. The V gene lost 4 bases and the J gene lost 8 bases, with 6 bases spanning the gap. This CDR3 has 10 amino acids. Germline CDR1 reads SQVTM; CDR2 reads ANQGSEA. CDR3 sequence: CSVGEDEQFF. The CDR3 DNA reads TGCAGCGTTGGTGAAGATGAGCAGTTCTTC.

The chain joins TRBV5-8 to TRBJ1-4, with TRBD1 identical over 9 bases. This CDR3 has 14 amino acids. V trimming: 4 bases; J trimming: 7 bases; junction bases outside the gene matches: 5. Germline assignment: CDR1 SGHTS and CDR2 YDEGEE. The CDR3 sequence: CASSIQGAREKLFF. As DNA, the CDR3 is TGTGCCAGCAGCATACAGGGGGCGCGTGAAAAACTGTTTTTT.

This clone occurred once. The V and J genes are TRBV27 and TRBJ2-1; 11 positions agree with TRBD2. V dropped 5 bases and J dropped 9; count of bases not matched to a gene: 9. This CDR3 has 15 residues. Germline V gene sequence: CDR1 MNHEY, CDR2 SMNVEV (reference sequence). The CDR3 sequence is CASSPGTSGKGEQFF. Here the CDR3 DNA reads TGTGCCAGCAGTCCCGGGACTAGCGGTAAGGGTGAGCAGTTCTTC.

The chain links TRBV5-1 to TRBJ1-1; possible D gene TRBD1, 6 bases. The CDR3 sequence is 14 residues long. V shed 4 bases and J shed 0 bases, with 10 bases lying between them. Germline V gene lookup returns CDR1 SGHRS and CDR2 YFSETQ. CDR3 in amino acids: CASSQDSLNTEAFF. CDR3 nucleotides: TGCGCCAGCAGCCAGGACAGCCTGAACACTGAAGCTTTCTTT.

The chain has TRBV25-1 and TRBJ1-1; tentative D call: TRBD1 (6 bases). V lost 1 base to trimming and J lost 10 bases, with 10 bases between them. The CDR3 is 12 amino acids. Per the germline V gene, CDR1 is MGHDK and CDR2 is SYGVNS. The CDR3 reads CASSEFGRGAFF. The CDR3 bases are TGTGCCAGCAGTGAATTTGGCAGGGGAGCTTTCTTT. Full variable domain (outside the CDR3, taken from reference TRBV25-1 and TRBJ1-1): EADIYQTPRYLVIGTGKKITLECSQTMGHDKMYWYQQDPGMELHLIHYSYGVNSTEKGDLSSESTVSRIRTEHFPLTLESARPSHTSQYLCASSEFGRGAFFGQGTRLTVV.

The J gene is TRBJ2-2, the V gene TRBV5-1; D not resolved. This CDR3 comprises 15 residues. The V end lost 0 bases, the J end lost 4 bases, and 10 bases lay between the germline ends. Germline V gene lookup returns CDR1 SGHRS and CDR2 YFSETQ. Written as DNA, the CDR3 is TGCGCCAGCAGCTTGGCTTTAGGAGCCACCGGGGAGCTGTTTTTT. Protein product: CASSLALGATGELFF.

V gene TRBV5-6 combines with J gene TRBJ1-2, with unresolved D. The V and J ends lost 0 bases and 0 bases respectively, with 6 bases between them. Germline V gives CDR1 SGHDT, CDR2 YYEEEE. CDR3 length: 14 amino acids. The CDR3 bases are TGTGCCAGCAGCTTGGACAGCCCTAACTATGGCTACACCTTC. Translation gives CASSLDSPNYGYTF.

The chain employs TRBV18 and TRBJ1-4; tentative D call: TRBD1 (5 bases). V was shortened by 0 bases and J by 5 bases, with 13 bases between the two germline ends. The germline V gene has CDR1 KGHSH and CDR2 LQKENI. There are 16 residues in the CDR3. CDR3 DNA: TGTGCCAGCTCACCACCTTGGACAACTAACAATGAAAAACTGTTTTTT. It translates to CASSPPWTTNNEKLFF.

The chain joins TRBV5-1 to TRBJ1-1; D is perhaps TRBD1 (5 bases). This CDR3 spans 14 amino acids. Trimming took 0 bases from V and 4 from J, leaving 10 bases between them. Germline lookup yields CDR1 SGHRS and CDR2 YFSETQ. The chain's CDR3 is CASSLGGAGTEAFF. As DNA, the CDR3 is TGCGCCAGCAGCTTGGGAGGGGCCGGCACTGAAGCTTTCTTT.

The rearrangement joins TRBV5-1 to TRBJ1-6; D may be TRBD1 (5 bases). Trimming stripped 0 bases from V and 10 bases from J, with 20 bases between. This CDR3 has 17 amino acids. CDR1 and CDR2 from the germline V gene are SGHRS and YFSETQ. DNA of the CDR3: TGCGCCAGCAGCTTGGCCACGGACACCGGATCGGGGTCACCCCTCCACTTT. The encoded protein is CASSLATDTGSGSPLHF.

This chain connects TRBV6-5 to TRBJ1-1; 11 bases fit TRBD1. CDR3 length: 14 residues. The J segment lost 4 bases and the V segment lost 7 bases, leaving 5 bases of the junction unmatched. Per the germline V gene, CDR1 is MNHEY and CDR2 is SVGAGI. The CDR3: CASTEGTGGTEAFF. The DNA for the CDR3 is TGTGCCAGCACAGAAGGGACAGGGGGCACTGAAGCTTTCTTT.

The V call is TRBV5-1, the J call TRBJ2-7, with 8 bases that match TRBD2. Germline CDR1 reads SGHRS; CDR2 reads YFSETQ. CDR3 length: 16 amino acids. The junction had 13 bases not matched to a gene; V was cut back by 4 bases and J by 4 bases. Here the CDR3 reads CASSLAGAGDLYEQYF. As DNA, the CDR3 is TGCGCCAGCAGCCTGGCGGGAGCGGGAGATTTGTACGAGCAGTACTTC.

This chain uses TRBV11-2 with TRBJ1-4, with no clear D. Trimming shortened V by 1 base and J by 1 base, and 7 bases separated the two germline ends. In germline, CDR1 is SGHAT, CDR2 FQNNGV. CDR3 size: 15 residues. The CDR3 loop reads CASSLVGLTNEKLFF. CDR3 DNA: TGTGCCAGCAGCTTAGTCGGTTTAACTAATGAAAAACTGTTTTTT.

The gene calls are TRBV3-1 (or the pseudogene TRBV3-2) and TRBJ1-2, with 7 bases aligning to TRBD1. Trimming took 4 bases from V and 4 from J; bases not matched to a gene: 6. The CDR3 consists of 14 residues. The V gene's germline CDR1 is LGHDT and CDR2 YNNKEL (reference sequence). CDR3 amino acids: CASSPSTGFYGYTF. The CDR3 coding sequence is TGTGCCAGCAGCCCTTCGACAGGGTTCTATGGCTACACCTTC.

In this sample, this clone turned up once. Sequence at one end of the junction differs from germline and may be a read error. This rearrangement joins TRBV13 to TRBJ2-1; D tentatively reads TRBD1 or TRBD2 (5 bases each). The germline CDR1 and CDR2 sequences are PRHDT and FYEKMQ (reference sequence). This CDR3 has 16 amino acids. CDR3 sequence (DNA): TGTGCCAGCAACTTATTCCGGGGACGGTTCGACAATGAGCAGTTCTTC. It encodes CASNLFRGRFDNEQFF.

The chain combines TRBV2 with TRBJ2-5; D not resolved. Trimming stripped 0 bases from V and 5 bases from J, with 4 bases between. The CDR3 loop spans 12 amino acids. The germline V gene has CDR1 SNHLY and CDR2 FYNNEI. The CDR3 DNA is TGTGCCAGCAGTGAAGCGGGGGAGACCCAGTACTTC. Amino acids: CASSEAGETQYF.

This chain joins TRBV27 and TRBJ2-3; possible D gene TRBD1, 6 bases. Germline CDR1 and CDR2: MNHEY and SMNVEV (reference sequence). V was cut by 4 bases and J by 0 bases, with 14 bases left in between. The CDR3 length is 16 residues. In nucleotides, the CDR3 is TGTGCCAGCAGTTCGTACCTAGGGGGTAGCACAGATACGCAGTATTTT. It specifies CASSSYLGGSTDTQYF.

This clone was detected only once. The chain couples TRBV18 to TRBJ1-3; no definite D call. From germline, CDR1 is KGHSH and CDR2 LQKENI. The CDR3 spans 16 residues. V was pared by 2 bases and J by 2 bases, with 13 bases between. The chain's CDR3 is CASSPGLGIAGNTIYF. Here the CDR3 DNA reads TGTGCCAGCTCACCAGGCCTCGGGATTGCTGGAAACACCATATATTTT.

The V and J genes are TRBV6-5 and TRBJ2-7, with D unresolved. V was cut by 2 bases and J by 2 bases, with 4 bases left in between. CDR1 MNHEY and CDR2 SVGAGI come from the germline V gene. The CDR3 loop spans 12 amino acids. CDR3: CASSYTPYEQYF. The CDR3 DNA reads TGTGCCAGCAGTTACACCCCCTACGAGCAGTACTTC.

The chain couples TRBV5-1 to TRBJ2-3, with 11 nucleotides matching TRBD2. This CDR3 contains 17 residues. Trimming took 2 bases from V and 3 from J; bases not matched to a gene: 8. CDR1 is SGHRS, CDR2 YFSETQ, per germline. CDR3 residues: CASSFSSSGRLTDTQYF. The CDR3 DNA is TGCGCCAGCAGCTTTTCGTCTAGCGGGAGGCTGACAGATACGCAGTATTTT.

The rearrangement joins TRBV27 to TRBJ1-4; D is unclear. Germline values: CDR1 MNHEY, CDR2 SMNVEV (reference sequence). The CDR3 contains 15 residues. V dropped 5 bases and J dropped 0 bases, with 10 bases sitting between them. The CDR3 here is CASSAQAATNEKLFF. The CDR3 region has the DNA TGTGCCAGCAGTGCCCAGGCTGCAACTAATGAAAAACTGTTTTTT.

This sequence joins TRBV29-1 and TRBJ1-2; D is unresolved. The V end was cut by 3 bases, the J end by 6 bases, with 11 bases between. The germline gives CDR1 SQVTM, CDR2 ANQGSEA. The CDR3 extends over 12 amino acids. CDR3 sequence reads: CSVDTQVHGYTF. As DNA, the CDR3 is TGCAGCGTTGACACGCAGGTTCATGGCTACACCTTC.